The entry below describes one TCR beta chain. This entry belongs to a study of cytomegalovirus exposure and HLA in healthy donors. With 2 bases clipped from V and 2 bases from J, the junction kept 4 bases outside the gene matches. Looked up from germline, CDR1 is MDHEN and CDR2 is SYDVKM. The CDR3 totals 15 residues. The PCR was carried out with 60 Vbeta primers and 13 Jbeta primers. TCRdb's table, derived via immunoSEQ multiplex PCR, lists solely in-frame clones and lacks some. Of approximately 190,000 clones listed, more than 75% are singletons. Input material: PBMCs. The sequence came from a man aged 40-55 years in good health and CMV-seropositive. The chain employs TRBV28 and TRBJ1-2, with TRBD1 identical over 8 bases. In DNA form, the CDR3 reads TGTGCCAGCAGTTTACCGACAGGGGCCAACTATGGCTACACCTTC. Amino acids: CASSLPTGANYGYTF.